The next 28 T cell receptor beta chains were all read from a single sample in a study of blood T cells in healthy people across ages. The second PCR ran about 6 to 12 cycles with a sample-barcoded 5' primer and J-beta primers. MiXCR, applied by TCRdb to the 5' RACE reads, yields one record per CDR3 protein. The data contain 700,000 or so distinct CDR3 sequences, around two fifths of them singletons. Sequencing was done on a sample of blood. These receptors all stem from a man older than 75 in good health.

Of note for this clonotype: It may be a read error: a sequence one base away is much more abundant. This rearrangement joins TRBV9 to TRBJ2-7; 12 bases fit TRBD2. There are 16 residues in the CDR3. V shed 7 bases and J 3 bases; nucleotides not matched to a gene: 11. Germline assignment: CDR1 SGDLS and CDR2 YYNGEE. The CDR3 DNA follows: TGTGCCAGCGGCGAGGGGACTAGCGGGCTTATCTACGAGCAGTACTTC. Protein: CASGEGTSGLIYEQYF. The complete variable domain, with remaining parts taken from reference TRBV9 and TRBJ2-7, reads DSGVTQTPKHLITATGQRVTLRCSPRSGDLSVYWYQQSLDQGLQFLIQYYNGEERAKGNILERFSAQQFPDLHSELNLSSLELGDSALYFCASGEGTSGLIYEQYFGPGTRLTVT.

The V and J genes are TRBV20-1 and TRBJ2-1, with 9 bases matching TRBD1. Losses at the gene ends were 2 bases for V and 8 bases for J; bases not matched to a gene: 16. The V gene's germline CDR1 is DFQATT and CDR2 SNEGSKA (reference sequence). CDR3 length equals 17 residues. Written as DNA, the CDR3 is TGCAGTGCTAGACCTACTAACCGGGACAGGGTTCGGGATGAGCAGTTCTTC. Protein sequence: CSARPTNRDRVRDEQFF.

CDR3: CASSLGGTVNQPQHF. The CDR3 DNA reads as TGTGCCAGCAGCTTAGGGGGGACAGTCAATCAGCCCCAGCATTTT. The gene calls are TRBV7-2 and TRBJ1-5; TRBD1 agrees at 7 bases. The germline gives CDR1 SGHTA, CDR2 FQGNSA. This CDR3 spans 15 amino acids. Trimming at V came to 1 base and at J to 3 bases, leaving 3 bases not matched to a gene.

The chain couples TRBV7-8 to TRBJ1-1; the D gene is possibly TRBD1 (6 bases). Germline V lookup: CDR1 SGHVS, CDR2 FQNEAQ. The CDR3 is 14 residues long. Trimming shortened V by 5 bases and J by 7 bases, and 17 bases separated the two germline ends. In nucleotides, the CDR3 is TGTGCCAGCAGCCCCGACGGGGGCCGGAGTGAAGCTTTCTTT. This encodes CASSPDGGRSEAFF.

This rearrangement joins TRBV21-1 to TRBJ2-4. TRBV21-1 is a known pseudogene. The CDR3 sequence is 17 residues long. CDR3 residues: CASSNDLAELAKNIQYF. The CDR3 nucleotides read TGTGCCAGCAGCAACGATCTTGCAGAACTAGCCAAAAACATTCAGTACTTC.

This clonotype was observed a handful of times. The chain recombines TRBV7-8 with TRBJ2-3; 7 bases are shared with TRBD2. The CDR3 sequence is 17 residues long. CDR1 and CDR2 from the germline V gene are SGHVS and FQNEAQ. V lost 4 bases and J lost 2; bases outside the gene matches: 12. The CDR3 DNA reads as TGTGCCAGCAGCTCCCAAGCTTCAGCGGGGTTCACAGATACGCAGTATTTT. Amino acids: CASSSQASAGFTDTQYF.

The V call is TRBV30, the J call TRBJ1-2, with D possibly matching TRBD1 (5 bases). The CDR3 has 15 amino acids. In germline, CDR1 is GTSNPN, CDR2 SVGIG (reference sequence). The ends were cut back, 0 bases at V and 0 bases at J, with 11 bases in the middle. CDR3 DNA sequence: TGTGCCTGGAGTGTTACAGGAAGTGCTAACTATGGCTACACCTTC. Amino acid sequence: CAWSVTGSANYGYTF. The variable domain in full, with the rest retrieved from reference TRBV30 and TRBJ1-2, is SQTIHQWPATLVQPVGSPLSLECTVEGTSNPNLYWYRQAAGRGLQLLFYSVGIGQISSEVPQNLSASRPQDRQFILSSKKLLLSDSGFYLCAWSVTGSANYGYTFGSGTRLTVV.

V is TRBV10-3 and J is TRBJ2-5; the D gene is possibly TRBD1 (6 bases). The V and J ends lost 3 bases and 11 bases respectively, with 25 bases between them. The CDR3 loop spans 16 amino acids. Germline values: CDR1 ENHRY, CDR2 SYGVKD. The CDR3: CAISEGTSSSYNEQYF. In nucleotides, the CDR3 is TGTGCCATCAGTGAAGGGACATCTAGCTCCTACAATGAGCAGTACTTC.

There are a few counts of this clonotype. The CDR3 sequence is CAGQSNYGYTF. The DNA of the CDR3 is TGTGCCGGACAGAGCAATTATGGCTACACCTTC. The rearrangement uses TRBV28 and TRBJ1-2, with a possible D match to TRBD1 (6 bases). The CDR3 has 11 residues. CDR1 and CDR2 (germline): MDHEN, SYDVKM. Trimming cost V 11 bases and J 5 bases, with 12 bases left between them.

As regards this clonotype: A much larger clone lies a single base off, so this may be a read error. The chain has TRBV4-3 and TRBJ2-1; D uncertain. This CDR3 contains 15 residues. Looked up from germline, CDR1 is LGHNA and CDR2 is YSLEER. V was shortened by 1 base and J by 2 bases, with 9 bases between the two germline ends. Here the CDR3 DNA reads TGCGCCAGCAGCCAAGTTTGGGGTACCTACAATGAGCAGTTCTTC. Its protein product is CASSQVWGTYNEQFF.

This clonotype was counted between two and nine times. The V and J genes are TRBV20-1 and TRBJ1-5; D ambiguous. This CDR3 contains 12 residues. Germline-derived CDR1 and CDR2 are DFQATT and SNEGSKA (reference sequence). Between the trimmed V and J ends, which lost 2 bases and 6 bases, there was a span of 8 bases. The CDR3 loop is CSARSGFQPQHF. The DNA for the CDR3 is TGCAGTGCTAGATCCGGTTTTCAGCCCCAGCATTTT.

This clonotype was seen only a few times. The chain uses TRBV20-1 and TRBJ2-5; possible D gene TRBD1, 6 bases. The last part of the DNA fits TRBJ2-7 better; the J call may be wrong. Germline loops: CDR1 DFQATT, CDR2 SNEGSKA (reference sequence). CDR3 size: 15 residues. CDR3 in DNA: TGCAGTGCTAGAGTGTCGGGACATAGGACCTCCGAGCAGTACTTC. Its protein product is CSARVSGHRTSEQYF.

The chain uses TRBV5-1 and TRBJ2-3; D gene ambiguous. Germline V lookup: CDR1 SGHRS, CDR2 YFSETQ. The CDR3 totals 16 residues. V dropped 4 bases and J dropped 2 bases, with 17 bases sitting between them. The CDR3 here is CASSASLAPNTDTQYF. In nucleotides, the CDR3 is TGCGCCAGCAGCGCATCGCTGGCCCCCAACACAGATACGCAGTATTTT. Full variable domain (rest looked up from reference TRBV5-1 and TRBJ2-3): KAGVTQTPRYLIKTRGQQVTLSCSPISGHRSVSWYQQTPGQGLQFLFEYFSETQRNKGNFPGRFSGRQFSNSRSEMNVSTLELGDSALYLCASSASLAPNTDTQYFGPGTRLTVL.

This clonotype came up a few times. The rearrangement links TRBV5-1 to TRBJ2-7, with TRBD2 identical over 13 bases. The CDR3 loop spans 16 amino acids. V was clipped by 2 bases and J by 7 bases; unmatched bases: 9. Germline CDR1 reads SGHRS; CDR2 reads YFSETQ. CDR3 in amino acids: CASSFYGLAGAGEQYF. The CDR3 DNA reads TGCGCCAGCAGCTTTTACGGACTAGCGGGAGCGGGTGAGCAGTACTTC.

At least ten counts were recorded for this clonotype. The genes are TRBV6-1 and TRBJ2-2, with 7 bases identical to TRBD2. Germline CDR1 and CDR2: MNHNS and SASEGT. V lost 7 bases to trimming and J lost 7 bases; unmatched junction nucleotides: 3. The CDR3 is 12 residues long. The CDR3 region has the DNA TGTGCCAGCACTCTAGCGGACGGGGAGCTGTTTTTT. The encoded protein is CASTLADGELFF.

The chain uses TRBV27 and TRBJ2-5; 13 bases fit TRBD2. The junction had 26 bases not matched to a gene; V was cut back by 5 bases and J by 11 bases. CDR3 length equals 20 residues. The germline V gene has CDR1 MNHEY and CDR2 SMNVEV (reference sequence). The CDR3 here is CASSLQTSGRMIDYDNEQYF. The CDR3 DNA sequence: TGTGCCAGCAGTCTACAGACTAGCGGGAGGATGATTGATTACGACAATGAGCAGTACTTC.

The chain combines TRBV6-5 with TRBJ2-7; D unclear. Trimming shortened V by 0 bases and J by 9 bases, and 18 bases separated the two germline ends. The CDR3 length is 15 residues. Germline CDR1 reads MNHEY; CDR2 reads SVGAGI. As DNA, the CDR3 is TGTGCCAGCAGTTACTCGAAGGCCGGACCTACGGTGCAGTACTTC. This encodes CASSYSKAGPTVQYF.

This clonotype has a handful of counts. The chain combines TRBV14 with TRBJ2-1, with TRBD1 as a possible D gene (5 bases). Per the germline V gene, CDR1 is SGHDN and CDR2 is FVKESK. V gave up 1 base and J gave up 1 base, with 5 bases separating them. The CDR3 is 14 residues long. The CDR3 DNA reads as TGTGCCAGCAGCCAAGGACAGTCCTACAATGAGCAGTTCTTC. Amino acid sequence: CASSQGQSYNEQFF.

As regards this clonotype: This may be a read error: a much more frequent sequence differs by one nucleotide. The chain combines TRBV7-2 with TRBJ2-2, with TRBD2 matching over 8 bases. The CDR3 loop spans 15 amino acids. Looked up from germline, CDR1 is SGHTA and CDR2 is FQGNSA. CDR3 DNA: TGTGCCGGCAGCTTATTAGGGACTAGATCCGGGGAGCTGTTTTTT. Its translation is CAGSLLGTRSGELFF.

This clonotype occurred a few times. The chain links TRBV14 to TRBJ1-1; 7 bases agree with TRBD1. The CDR3 totals 15 residues. CDR1 SGHDN and CDR2 FVKESK come from the germline V gene. J gave up 5 bases and V 6 bases, and 12 bases lay outside the gene matches. DNA of the CDR3: TGTGCCAGCAGAAAACTGACAGGGACCTGGACTGAAGCTTTCTTT. It is translated as CASRKLTGTWTEAFF.

In its sample, this clonotype was seen a few times. The chain is built from TRBV30 and TRBJ2-5, with 7 bases that match TRBD1. This CDR3 region has 12 residues. Germline V lookup: CDR1 GTSNPN, CDR2 SVGIG (reference sequence). Trimming cost V 8 bases and J 5 bases; bases outside gene matches: 8. The chain's CDR3 is CAQDRAGETQYF. As DNA, the CDR3 is TGTGCCCAAGACAGGGCCGGCGAGACCCAGTACTTC.

This clonotype was detected only a few times. The V and J genes are TRBV28 and TRBJ2-1, with TRBD1 matching over 9 bases. The germline V gene has CDR1 MDHEN and CDR2 SYDVKM. The V gene end was trimmed by 5 bases and the J gene end by 10 bases; junction bases not matched to a gene: 12. The length of the CDR3 is 15 residues. CDR3 DNA: TGTGCCAGCAGTCCCTCAATACAGGGGGCGCGAGAGCAGTTCTTC. This codes for CASSPSIQGAREQFF. The variable domain in full, completed from reference TRBV28 and TRBJ2-1, reads DVKVTQSSRYLVKRTGEKVFLECVQDMDHENMFWYRQDPGLGLRLIYFSYDVKMKEKGDIPEGYSVSREKKERFSLILESASTNQTSMYLCASSPSIQGAREQFFGPGTRLTVL.

On this clonotype: Given a much more abundant clone one base away, this may be a read error. This chain uses TRBV29-1 with TRBJ2-5; D call uncertain. CDR3 size: 10 residues. CDR1 SQVTM and CDR2 ANQGSEA come from the germline V gene. CDR3 region: CGVSEETQYF. The DNA for the CDR3 is TGCGGCGTGTCGGAAGAGACCCAGTACTTC.

The genes are TRBV5-1 and TRBJ2-3; 14 nucleotides align to TRBD2. The CDR3 length is 17 residues. Germline trimming cut 4 bases from V and 0 bases from J; bases unmatched to any gene: 4. Per germline, CDR1 SGHRS and CDR2 YFSETQ. The CDR3 nucleotides read TGCGCCAGCAGCGAAGGGACTAGCGGGAGAAGCACAGATACGCAGTATTTT. Amino acids: CASSEGTSGRSTDTQYF.

This clonotype came up many times. V usage is TRBV29-1 and J usage is TRBJ2-1; TRBD1 matches 8 bases. Germline V gene lookup returns CDR1 SQVTM and CDR2 ANQGSEA. This CDR3 is built from 10 residues. After removal of 6 bases from V and 10 bases from J, the junction contained 2 bases not matched to a gene. The CDR3 DNA follows: TGCAGCGTGGGGGACAGGGAGCAGTTCTTC. It translates to CSVGDREQFF.

For this clonotype: Possible read error: a much larger clone is one base away. This chain joins TRBV6-2 or TRBV6-3 and TRBJ2-6, with no clear D. This CDR3 region has 15 residues. The V end was cut by 4 bases, the J end by 3 bases, with 10 bases between. The germline V gene has CDR1 MNHEY and CDR2 SVGEGT. The CDR3 loop is CASSLSLFGANVLTF. For the CDR3, the DNA is TGTGCCAGCAGTTTGAGTCTCTTTGGGGCCAACGTCCTGACTTTC.

The chain recombines TRBV9 with TRBJ1-5; D gene ambiguous. V lost 3 bases, J lost 5 bases, and 9 bases lay in between. Germline-derived CDR1 and CDR2 are SGDLS and YYNGEE. The CDR3 spans 13 residues. The chain's CDR3 is CASSATDYQPQHF. CDR3 sequence (DNA): TGTGCCAGCAGCGCTACAGACTATCAGCCCCAGCATTTT.

This chain links TRBV5-1 with TRBJ2-2; possible D gene TRBD1, 5 bases. The CDR3 sequence is 11 residues long. V lost 7 bases to trimming and J lost 6 bases, with 7 bases between them. The germline V gene has CDR1 SGHRS and CDR2 YFSETQ. CDR3 DNA: TGCGCCAGCCAGGGTCCCGGGGAGCTGTTTTTT. It translates to CASQGPGELFF.